This is a list of T cell receptor beta chains from one sample in a study of blood T cell repertoires in COVID-19. Assay used: immunoSEQ multiplex PCR; TCRdb lists only in-frame clones, some missing. This table holds approximately 76,000 clones, about nine tenths found once. The sequenced sample consisted of peripheral blood. All receptors derive from a human donor in a cohort sampled during active COVID-19. The CDR3 runs from the conserved cysteine through the conserved F or W. D genes are given only for firm matches. Expanded clones get a size class; other rows say once, few or many, or leave the size out.

v_call	d_call	clone_size	j_call	cdr3_aa	cdr3_nt
TRBV9	TRBD1	NA	TRBJ1-4	CASSSRTGADEKLFF	TGTGCCAGCAGCTCAAGGACAGGGGCGGATGAAAAACTGTTTTTT
TRBV11-3	TRBD1	NA	TRBJ2-7	CASSGAGTGGDEQYF	TGTGCCAGCAGCGGAGCCGGGACAGGGGGCGACGAGCAGTACTTC
TRBV2	TRBD2	NA	TRBJ2-1	CASRGLAGSYNEQFF	TGTGCCAGCAGGGGACTAGCGGGATCCTACAATGAGCAGTTCTTC
TRBV27	TRBD2	NA	TRBJ2-3	CASSSGGSLPDTQYF	TGTGCCAGCAGTTCTGGCGGGAGTCTTCCAGATACGCAGTATTTT
TRBV7-9	TRBD2	once	TRBJ2-1	CASSLLAGENFNEQFF	TGTGCCAGCAGCTTACTAGCGGGAGAAAATTTCAATGAGCAGTTCTTC
TRBV2	TRBD2	NA	TRBJ2-3	CASRKASGTDTQYF	TGTGCCAGCAGGAAGGCTAGCGGGACAGATACGCAGTATTTT
TRBV7-3	NA	NA	TRBJ2-2	CASSPRLTGTLTGELFF	TGTGCCAGCAGTCCTCGACTGACCGGGACTTTGACCGGGGAGCTGTTTTTT
TRBV11-1	NA	NA	TRBJ2-7	CASSPSTGQSYEQYF	TGTGCCAGCAGCCCTTCCACCGGACAGTCCTACGAGCAGTACTTC
TRBV19	NA	NA	TRBJ1-1	CASTWAYYTEAFF	TGTGCCAGTACCTGGGCCTATTACACTGAAGCTTTCTTT
TRBV10-3	NA	NA	TRBJ2-6	CAISESLGADSPGANVLTF	TGTGCCATCAGTGAGTCCTTGGGGGCGGACTCCCCTGGGGCCAACGTCCTGACTTTC
TRBV28	TRBD1	NA	TRBJ1-4	CASSIEPGQFEKLFF	TGTGCCAGCAGTATAGAACCGGGACAGTTTGAAAAACTGTTTTTT
TRBV14	TRBD1	once	TRBJ2-7	CASSKLGQAAYEQYF	TGTGCCAGCAGCAAGTTGGGACAGGCTGCCTACGAGCAGTACTTC
TRBV5-6	TRBD2	NA	TRBJ2-3	CASSFPSGSIADTQYF	TGTGCCAGCAGCTTCCCTAGCGGGAGCATAGCAGATACGCAGTATTTT
TRBV5-4	NA	NA	TRBJ1-4	CASSTLAAAANEKLFF	TGTGCCAGCAGCACTCTAGCGGCGGCCGCAAATGAAAAACTGTTTTTT
TRBV5-1	TRBD1	NA	TRBJ2-7	CASSIGQGAYEQYF	TGCGCCAGCAGCATCGGACAGGGGGCCTACGAGCAGTACTTC
TRBV5-8	NA	NA	TRBJ1-1	CASRLVLAEAFF	TGTGCCAGCAGACTGGTCTTAGCCGAAGCTTTCTTT
TRBV28	NA	NA	TRBJ2-5	CASSLEYQETQYF	TGTGCCAGCAGTCTTGAGTACCAAGAGACCCAGTACTTC
TRBV7-9	NA	NA	TRBJ2-3	CASSLRGSTDTQYF	TGTGCCAGCAGCTTAAGGGGGAGCACAGATACGCAGTATTTT
TRBV2	TRBD1	NA	TRBJ2-3	CASSDRGTGTDTQYF	TGTGCCAGCAGTGATAGGGGGACAGGCACAGATACGCAGTATTTT
TRBV15	TRBD1	NA	TRBJ2-1	CATRLDRGEYNEQFF	TGTGCCACCAGGCTTGACAGGGGCGAATACAATGAGCAGTTCTTC
TRBV2	NA	NA	TRBJ1-5	CASSQPYRGRGGGNQPQHF	TGTGCCAGCAGTCAACCCTACCGGGGCCGGGGCGGGGGCAATCAGCCCCAGCATTTT
TRBV11-3	NA	NA	TRBJ2-4	CASSLGGTTGSRENIQYF	TGTGCCAGCAGCTTAGGAGGAACGACAGGATCGAGGGAAAACATTCAGTACTTC
TRBV4-3	NA	few	TRBJ1-3	CASSQSLQGHSGNTIYF	TGCGCCAGCAGCCAATCTTTACAGGGCCACTCTGGAAACACCATATATTTT
TRBV2	NA	NA	TRBJ2-2	CASSASGGELFF	TGTGCCAGCAGTGCGTCCGGCGGGGAGCTGTTTTTT
TRBV3-1/TRBV3-2	NA	NA	TRBJ1-2	CASSQDSGDGYTF	TGTGCCAGCAGCCAAGATTCGGGGGACGGCTACACCTTC
TRBV2	TRBD1	NA	TRBJ2-4	CASSEQGADIQYF	TGTGCCAGCAGTGAACAGGGGGCGGACATTCAGTACTTC
TRBV9	TRBD2	once	TRBJ2-7	CASSVGGSGNSYEQYF	TGTGCCAGCAGCGTAGGAGGTAGCGGGAATTCCTACGAGCAGTACTTC
TRBV18	TRBD1	NA	TRBJ1-5	CASSSGTGKAGNQPQHF	TGTGCCAGCTCATCCGGGACAGGGAAGGCGGGCAATCAGCCCCAGCATTTT
TRBV12-5	NA	NA	TRBJ2-2	CASGFGESMAGELFF	TGTGCTAGTGGTTTCGGGGAGTCGATGGCCGGGGAGCTGTTTTTT
TRBV14	TRBD1	NA	TRBJ1-2	CASSQWDRAGYGYTF	TGTGCCAGCAGCCAATGGGACAGGGCGGGCTATGGCTACACCTTC
TRBV7-8	NA	NA	TRBJ2-7	CASSLVEGTYEQYF	TGTGCCAGCAGCTTAGTGGAGGGGACGTACGAGCAGTACTTC